A selection of T cell receptor beta chains follows, all from one sample in a study of blood T cell repertoires in COVID-19. Profiling relied on immunoSEQ multiplex PCR, and the TCRdb table lists in-frame clones only, not all of them. The table has around 240,000 clones, approximately 80% seen once. Specimen: peripheral blood. Receptor source: a woman in her 50s with acute or convalescent COVID-19. Both conserved end residues are part of each CDR3. D genes are given only for firm matches. The size field is filled for only some rows; it gives once, few, many or a size class.

>.|TRBJ1-1|.|TRBV5-1
TGCGCCAGCAGCTTGGATCCCTCTTCGAACACTGAAGCTTTCTTT
CASSLDPSSNTEAFF
>.|TRBJ1-1|TRBD1|TRBV4-1
TGCGCCAGCAGCCACGCTCGGGGACAGGCTCCTGAAGCTTTCTTT
CASSHARGQAPEAFF
>once|TRBJ2-1|.|TRBV27
TGTGCCAGCAGTTTTATGGGCGGGGACCCCTACAATGAGCAGTTCTTC
CASSFMGGDPYNEQFF
>.|TRBJ2-4|.|TRBV15
TGTGCCACCAGCAGAGCTTGGAGGGGGCGAAGAAACATTCAGTACTTC
CATSRAWRGRRNIQYF
>.|TRBJ1-1|TRBD1|TRBV25-1
TGTGCCAGCAGTGGCCTTGGGCACCTACAGGGGGACACTGAAGCTTTCTTT
CASSGLGHLQGDTEAFF
>.|TRBJ2-1|TRBD2|TRBV6-5
TGTGCCAGCCGTACTAGCGGAGTCTACAATGAGCAGTTCTTC
CASRTSGVYNEQFF
>.|TRBJ2-3|TRBD2|TRBV28
TGTGCCAGCAGTTTTTCGGGGGAGGGGTCTGATACGCAGTATTTT
CASSFSGEGSDTQYF
>.|TRBJ2-3|.|TRBV7-7
TGTGCCAGCAGCGTTACGGGGGGCGTAGGAGATACGCAGTATTTT
CASSVTGGVGDTQYF
>.|TRBJ1-6|.|TRBV30
TGTGCCTGGAGTGCGACAATCTATAATTCACCCCTCCACTTT
CAWSATIYNSPLHF
>.|TRBJ2-3|TRBD2|TRBV7-2
TGTGCCAGCAGCCATGTCGCACTAGCGGGGGCCAGCACAGATACGCAGTATTTT
CASSHVALAGASTDTQYF
>once|TRBJ2-7|TRBD2|TRBV7-2
TGTGCCAGCAGCAACAGACTAGCACGAAATTACTACGAGCAGTACTTC
CASSNRLARNYYEQYF
>once|TRBJ1-2|TRBD1|TRBV4-3
TGCGCCAGCAGCGCAAGGTCACAGGGGGCTAGTGGCTACACCTTC
CASSARSQGASGYTF
>.|TRBJ2-1|TRBD2|TRBV7-9
TGTGCCAGCAGCTTAGTGGGACTAGCGGGAACTTCCTACAATGAGCAGTTCTTC
CASSLVGLAGTSYNEQFF
>.|TRBJ1-4|TRBD1|TRBV5-4
TGTGCCAGCAGCAGGGACAGCCGGGAAGAAAAACTGTTTTTT
CASSRDSREEKLFF
>.|TRBJ2-4|TRBD1|TRBV14
TGTGCCAGCAGCCAAAACGGACAGGGAAACATTCAGTACTTC
CASSQNGQGNIQYF
>.|TRBJ1-2|TRBD1|TRBV15
TGTGCCACCAGATCCCTTCGGACAGGGCTTGGCTACACCTTC
CATRSLRTGLGYTF
>once|TRBJ1-3|.|TRBV6-5
TGTGCCAGCAGCCGCGGCGACTCTGGAAACACCATATATTTT
CASSRGDSGNTIYF
>once|TRBJ2-1|TRBD2|TRBV5-6
TGTGCCAGCAGCTTGACTAGCGGGTACAATGAGCAGTTCTTC
CASSLTSGYNEQFF
>.|TRBJ2-3|.|TRBV11-3
TGTGCCAGCAGCGGTGGCGGGGGCAAGATCAACCCAGATACGCAGTATTTT
CASSGGGGKINPDTQYF
>.|TRBJ2-1|.|TRBV10-3
TGTGCCACCAGTCGTATGGGTAGCGGAAGCTCCTACAATGAGCAGTTCTTC
CATSRMGSGSSYNEQFF
>.|TRBJ2-2|TRBD1|TRBV5-4
TGTGCCAGCAGCCCCCAGGGGGCGGGCGCTCATTATCGGGAGCTGTTTTTT
CASSPQGAGAHYRELFF
>.|TRBJ1-2|TRBD1|TRBV19
TGTGCCAGTAGTAAGGGACAGCGATATGGCTACACCTTC
CASSKGQRYGYTF
>.|TRBJ1-2|.|TRBV9
TGTGCCAGCTCCGGGTCCCCCATTACTGGCTACACCTTC
CASSGSPITGYTF
>few|TRBJ2-2|.|TRBV5-5
TGTGCCAGCAGCGGAGGGAGCGCGAACACCGGGGAGCTGTTTTTT
CASSGGSANTGELFF
>.|TRBJ2-3|.|TRBV19
TGTGCCACTAACACAGGGAACACAGATACGCAGTATTTT
CATNTGNTDTQYF
>.|TRBJ1-2|.|TRBV2
TGTGCCAGCAGAAATGCGGACGGGACTAACTATGGCTACACCTTC
CASRNADGTNYGYTF
>.|TRBJ1-2|.|TRBV4-3
TGCGCCAGCAGCCCAGGACAGAACTATGGCTACACCTTC
CASSPGQNYGYTF
>.|TRBJ1-2|.|TRBV30
TGTGCCTGGAGTGTAAAAGGGGCATCATGGAATGGCTACACCTTC
CAWSVKGASWNGYTF